A single sample gave rise to the 18 T cell receptor beta chains below, sequenced in a study of CD8 T cells in ankylosing spondylitis. TCRdb reprocessed the 5' RACE reads with MiXCR, giving one entry per CDR3 protein. The sample consists of 250,000 or so distinct CDR3 sequences, about 18% of them appearing once. The sequencing input was blood, either unsorted or a sorted T cell fraction (not recorded which). These receptors originate from a male donor with ankylosing spondylitis or in good health (not recorded which).

This sequence joins TRBV20-1 and TRBJ1-1, with 8 bases fitting TRBD1. The CDR3 length is 16 residues. V trimming: 1 base; J trimming: 1 base; junction bases outside the gene matches: 8. Germline CDR1 DFQATT, CDR2 SNEGSKA (reference sequence). The CDR3 is CSARVLLTGANTEAFF. The CDR3 region has the DNA TGCAGTGCTAGAGTACTATTGACAGGGGCGAACACTGAAGCTTTCTTT.

This clonotype was seen a handful of times. The genes are TRBV29-1 and TRBJ2-5; 7 positions agree with TRBD2. This CDR3 has 14 residues. The junction had 7 bases not matched to a gene; V was cut back by 2 bases and J by 4 bases. In germline, CDR1 is SQVTM, CDR2 ANQGSEA. CDR3 sequence reads: CSVELDGGRETQYF. The CDR3 DNA is TGCAGCGTTGAACTCGACGGGGGGAGAGAGACCCAGTACTTC.

The J gene is TRBJ1-5, the V gene TRBV20-1; D gene ambiguous. This CDR3 contains 15 residues. Germline CDR1 and CDR2: DFQATT and SNEGSKA (reference sequence). V was clipped by 2 bases and J by 2 bases, with 13 bases between them. For the CDR3, the DNA is TGCAGTGCTAGAACGGTTGCCTGGGGCAATCAGCCCCAGCATTTT. Translation: CSARTVAWGNQPQHF.

This clonotype occurred a few times. V usage is TRBV7-8 and J usage is TRBJ2-7; maybe TRBD1 (6 bases). Between the trimmed V and J ends, which lost 5 bases and 3 bases, there was a span of 17 bases. The CDR3 extends over 15 amino acids. Per the germline V gene, CDR1 is SGHVS and CDR2 is FQNEAQ. CDR3 in amino acids: CASSLEPGHHYEQYF. The CDR3 coding sequence is TGTGCCAGCAGCCTGGAACCGGGACACCACTACGAGCAGTACTTC.

This clonotype appeared a few times. The chain joins TRBV20-1 to TRBJ2-3; 13 nucleotides align to TRBD2. CDR1 is DFQATT and CDR2 is SNEGSKA in the germline V gene (reference sequence). This CDR3 contains 16 residues. The V and J ends lost 6 bases and 4 bases, in that order; junction bases with no gene match: 10. The DNA of the CDR3 is TGCAGTGCAACCGGACTAGCGGGAGAGGTCGCAGATACGCAGTATTTT. Amino acid sequence: CSATGLAGEVADTQYF.

This clonotype appeared once. V usage is TRBV20-1 and J usage is TRBJ2-7; D remains ambiguous. The V and J ends lost 1 base and 0 bases respectively, with 7 bases between them. Germline V gene lookup returns CDR1 DFQATT and CDR2 SNEGSKA (reference sequence). The CDR3 spans 13 residues. CDR3 bases: TGCAGTGCTAGAGGGCGGCTCTCCTACGAGCAGTACTTC. Translated: CSARGRLSYEQYF.

The chain uses TRBV19 and TRBJ2-5; D may match TRBD1 or TRBD2 (5 bases each). With 6 bases removed from V and 3 bases from J, the gap between germline ends came to 14 bases. The CDR3 contains 14 residues. Germline V gives CDR1 LNHDA, CDR2 SQIVND (reference sequence). The CDR3 here is CASSDRDEEETQYF. Here the CDR3 DNA reads TGTGCCAGTAGCGACCGGGACGAGGAAGAGACCCAGTACTTC.

The J gene is TRBJ2-1, the V gene TRBV10-2; 13 bases fit TRBD2. The germline CDR1 and CDR2 sequences are WSHSY and SAAADI. CDR3 length: 15 residues. With 8 bases clipped from V and 9 bases from J, the junction kept 10 bases outside the gene matches. This CDR3 is CASGGLAGDTSEQFF. The CDR3 bases are TGCGCCAGCGGAGGACTAGCGGGAGATACTTCTGAGCAGTTCTTC.

The chain is built from TRBV27 and TRBJ2-7; perhaps D is TRBD1 or TRBD2 (6 bases each). The CDR3 is made up of 14 amino acids. V lost 4 bases and J lost 2, with 12 bases in between. The germline V gene encodes CDR1 MNHEY and CDR2 SMNVEV (reference sequence). In nucleotides, the CDR3 is TGTGCCAGCAGTTCGGGGGCTGGTCCCTACGAGCAGTACTTC. Translating gives CASSSGAGPYEQYF.

The chain joins TRBV4-2 to TRBJ2-1, with D possibly matching TRBD2 (6 bases). CDR3 length equals 14 residues. Germline lookup yields CDR1 LGHNA and CDR2 YNFKEQ. Trimming cost V 4 bases and J 3 bases, with 10 bases left between them. The chain's CDR3 is CASSPRGDYNEQFF. The DNA for the CDR3 is TGTGCCAGCAGCCCACGCGGGGACTACAATGAGCAGTTCTTC.

The chain recombines TRBV4-1 with TRBJ2-7, with D perhaps assigned TRBD1 or TRBD2 (6 bases each). V was shortened by 0 bases and J by 0 bases, with 9 bases between the two germline ends. The CDR3 contains 15 residues. Germline CDR1 and CDR2: MGHRA and YSYEKL. CDR3 DNA sequence: TGCGCCAGCAGCCAAGATAGGGGGGTCTCCTACGAGCAGTACTTC. The encoded protein is CASSQDRGVSYEQYF.

This clonotype was detected a few times. V and J are TRBV9 and TRBJ1-4; 10 nucleotides agree with TRBD1. From germline, CDR1 is SGDLS and CDR2 YYNGEE. The CDR3 totals 16 residues. With 0 bases clipped from V and 6 bases from J, the junction kept 5 bases outside the gene matches. CDR3 sequence: CASSVAGTGEDEKLFF. The CDR3 nucleotides are TGTGCCAGCAGCGTAGCAGGGACAGGGGAGGATGAAAAACTGTTTTTT. The full variable domain, its missing parts supplied by reference TRBV9 and TRBJ1-4, is DSGVTQTPKHLITATGQRVTLRCSPRSGDLSVYWYQQSLDQGLQFLIQYYNGEERAKGNILERFSAQQFPDLHSELNLSSLELGDSALYFCASSVAGTGEDEKLFFGSGTQLSVL.

The chain has TRBV20-1 and TRBJ2-2; D may be TRBD1 (5 bases). The CDR3 consists of 15 residues. V lost 0 bases and J lost 5, with 13 bases in between. CDR1 and CDR2 (germline): DFQATT, SNEGSKA (reference sequence). The CDR3 is CSARDQGTWTGELFF. As DNA, the CDR3 is TGCAGTGCTAGAGATCAGGGAACCTGGACCGGGGAGCTGTTTTTT.

Only a few counts were recorded for this clonotype. The chain employs TRBV4-1 and TRBJ2-3; no firm D call. V was trimmed by 0 bases and J by 2 bases, leaving 6 bases between them. Germline V lookup: CDR1 MGHRA, CDR2 YSYEKL. CDR3 length equals 14 residues. The CDR3 loop reads CASSQDGPTDTQYF. CDR3 DNA sequence: TGCGCCAGCAGCCAAGATGGCCCCACAGATACGCAGTATTTT.

V is TRBV5-1 and J is TRBJ2-7, with 11 nucleotides matching TRBD2. This CDR3 comprises 15 residues. The V gene's germline CDR1 is SGHRS and CDR2 YFSETQ. V was pared by 3 bases and J by 3 bases, with 5 bases of the junction left unmatched. The CDR3 bases are TGCGCCAGCAGCTCTACTAGCGGGAGTCTCTACGAGCAGTACTTC. This encodes CASSSTSGSLYEQYF.

In its sample, this clonotype was seen a few times. The CDR3 DNA is TGCAGCGTTGTAGGACAGGGCCACTACAATGAGCAGTTCTTC. Protein: CSVVGQGHYNEQFF. The genes are TRBV29-1 and TRBJ2-1, with TRBD1 matching over 8 bases. The V gene's germline CDR1 is SQVTM and CDR2 ANQGSEA. CDR3 length equals 14 residues. V lost 4 bases, J lost 3 bases, and 5 bases stayed unmatched.

The sample holds a few counts of this clonotype. This rearrangement joins TRBV12-3 or TRBV12-4 to TRBJ2-7; 8 bases agree with TRBD1. CDR3 length: 14 residues. The V segment lost 8 bases and the J segment 2 bases; nucleotides outside the gene matches: 8. For the CDR3, the DNA is TGTGCCAGCGGTCCAGGGGGCAGAACCTACGAGCAGTACTTC. Its translation: CASGPGGRTYEQYF.

The sample holds many counts of this clonotype. This rearrangement joins TRBV5-6 to TRBJ2-3; 8 bases are a match to TRBD2. The CDR3 length is 14 residues. V lost 7 bases to trimming and J lost 4 bases; unmatched junction nucleotides: 8. Germline V gene lookup returns CDR1 SGHDT and CDR2 YYEEEE. The CDR3 loop reads CASSVLADADTQYF. Here the CDR3 DNA reads TGTGCCAGCTCAGTACTAGCGGACGCAGATACGCAGTATTTT. The whole variable domain, remainder taken from reference TRBV5-6 and TRBJ2-3, is DAGVTQSPTHLIKTRGQQVTLRCSPKSGHDTVSWYQQALGQGPQFIFQYYEEEERQRGNFPDRFSGHQFPNYSSELNVNALLLGDSALYLCASSVLADADTQYFGPGTRLTVL.